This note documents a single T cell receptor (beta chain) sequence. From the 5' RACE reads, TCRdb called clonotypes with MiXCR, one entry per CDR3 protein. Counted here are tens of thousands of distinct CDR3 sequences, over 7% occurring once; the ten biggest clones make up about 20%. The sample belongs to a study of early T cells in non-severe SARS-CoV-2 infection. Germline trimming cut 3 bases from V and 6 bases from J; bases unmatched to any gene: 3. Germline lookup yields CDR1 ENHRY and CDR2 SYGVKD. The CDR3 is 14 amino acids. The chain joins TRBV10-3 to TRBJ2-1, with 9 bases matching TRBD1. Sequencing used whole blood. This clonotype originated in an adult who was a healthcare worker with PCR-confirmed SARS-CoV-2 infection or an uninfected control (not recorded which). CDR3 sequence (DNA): TGTGCCATCAGTGAATGGGACAGGGCCAATGAGCAGTTCTTC. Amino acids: CAISEWDRANEQFF.